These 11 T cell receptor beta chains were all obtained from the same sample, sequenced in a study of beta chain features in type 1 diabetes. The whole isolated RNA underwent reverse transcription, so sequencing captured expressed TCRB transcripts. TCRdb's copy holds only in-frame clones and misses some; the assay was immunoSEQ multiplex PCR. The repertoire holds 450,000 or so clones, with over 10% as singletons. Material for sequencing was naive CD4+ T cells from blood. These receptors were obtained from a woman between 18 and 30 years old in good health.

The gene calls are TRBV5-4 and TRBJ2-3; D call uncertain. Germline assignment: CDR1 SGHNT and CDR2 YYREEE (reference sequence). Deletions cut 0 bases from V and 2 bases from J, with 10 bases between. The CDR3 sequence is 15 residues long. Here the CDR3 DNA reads TGTGCCAGCAGCTTGGCAGGCTTGGACACAGATACGCAGTATTTT. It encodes CASSLAGLDTDTQYF.

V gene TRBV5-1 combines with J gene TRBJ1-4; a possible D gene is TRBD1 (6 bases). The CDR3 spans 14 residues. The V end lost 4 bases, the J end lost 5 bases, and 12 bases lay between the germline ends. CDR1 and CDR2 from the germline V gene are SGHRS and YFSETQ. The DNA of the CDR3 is TGCGCCAGCAGCGGCGGGACACGGAATGAAAAACTGTTTTTT. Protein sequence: CASSGGTRNEKLFF.

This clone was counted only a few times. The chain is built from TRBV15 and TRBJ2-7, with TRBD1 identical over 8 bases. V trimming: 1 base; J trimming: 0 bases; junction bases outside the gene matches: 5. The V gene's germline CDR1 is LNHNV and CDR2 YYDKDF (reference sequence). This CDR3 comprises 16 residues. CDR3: CATSRGTGPLSYEQYF. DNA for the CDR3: TGTGCCACCAGCAGAGGGACAGGGCCCCTCTCCTACGAGCAGTACTTC.

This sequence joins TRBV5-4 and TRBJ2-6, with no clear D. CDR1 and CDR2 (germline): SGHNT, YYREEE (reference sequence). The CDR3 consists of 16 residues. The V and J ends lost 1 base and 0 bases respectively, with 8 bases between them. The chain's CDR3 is CASSLSPFSGANVLTF. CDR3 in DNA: TGTGCCAGCAGCTTGTCCCCCTTCTCTGGGGCCAACGTCCTGACTTTC.

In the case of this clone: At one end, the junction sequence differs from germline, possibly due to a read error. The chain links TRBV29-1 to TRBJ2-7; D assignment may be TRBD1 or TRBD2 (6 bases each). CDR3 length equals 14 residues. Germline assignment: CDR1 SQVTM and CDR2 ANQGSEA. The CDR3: CSVEGGFPSYEQYF. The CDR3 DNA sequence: TGCAGCGTAGAAGGGGGGTTCCCCTCCTACGAGCAGTACTTC.

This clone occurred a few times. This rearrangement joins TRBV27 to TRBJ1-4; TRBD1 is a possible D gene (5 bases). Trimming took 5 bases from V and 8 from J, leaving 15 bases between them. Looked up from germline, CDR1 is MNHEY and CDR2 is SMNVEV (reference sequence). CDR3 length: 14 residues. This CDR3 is CASSPTEGREKLFF. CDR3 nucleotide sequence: TGTGCCAGCAGTCCGACCGAGGGGCGGGAAAAACTGTTTTTT.

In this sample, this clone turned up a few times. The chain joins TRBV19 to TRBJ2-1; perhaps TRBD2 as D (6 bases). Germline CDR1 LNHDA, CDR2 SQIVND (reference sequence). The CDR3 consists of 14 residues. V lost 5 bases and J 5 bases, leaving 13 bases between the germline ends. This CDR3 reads CASSAGRRDNEQFF. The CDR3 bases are TGTGCCAGTAGTGCTGGTCGGAGGGACAATGAGCAGTTCTTC.

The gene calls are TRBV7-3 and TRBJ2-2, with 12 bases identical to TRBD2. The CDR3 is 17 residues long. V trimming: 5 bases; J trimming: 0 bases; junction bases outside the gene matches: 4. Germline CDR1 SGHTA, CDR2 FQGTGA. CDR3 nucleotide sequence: TGTGCCAGCAGCCCCCGACTAGCGGGAGCGAACACCGGGGAGCTGTTTTTT. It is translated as CASSPRLAGANTGELFF.

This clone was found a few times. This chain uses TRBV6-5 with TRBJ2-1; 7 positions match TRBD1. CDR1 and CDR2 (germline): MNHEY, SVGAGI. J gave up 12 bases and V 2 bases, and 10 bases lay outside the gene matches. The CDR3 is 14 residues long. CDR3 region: CASSYAPGQNRQFF. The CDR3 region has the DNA TGTGCCAGCAGTTACGCCCCGGGACAGAATAGGCAGTTCTTC.

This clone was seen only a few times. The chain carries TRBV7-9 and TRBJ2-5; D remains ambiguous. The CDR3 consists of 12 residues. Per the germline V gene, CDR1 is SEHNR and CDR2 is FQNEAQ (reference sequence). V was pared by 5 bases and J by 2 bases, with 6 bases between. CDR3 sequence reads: CASSPTQETQYF. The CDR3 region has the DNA TGTGCCAGCAGCCCAACACAAGAGACCCAGTACTTC.

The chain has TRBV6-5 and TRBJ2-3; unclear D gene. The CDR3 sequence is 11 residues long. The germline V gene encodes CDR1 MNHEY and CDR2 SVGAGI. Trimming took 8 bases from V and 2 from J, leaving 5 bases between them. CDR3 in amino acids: CASQATDTQYF. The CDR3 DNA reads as TGTGCCAGCCAGGCCACAGATACGCAGTATTTT.